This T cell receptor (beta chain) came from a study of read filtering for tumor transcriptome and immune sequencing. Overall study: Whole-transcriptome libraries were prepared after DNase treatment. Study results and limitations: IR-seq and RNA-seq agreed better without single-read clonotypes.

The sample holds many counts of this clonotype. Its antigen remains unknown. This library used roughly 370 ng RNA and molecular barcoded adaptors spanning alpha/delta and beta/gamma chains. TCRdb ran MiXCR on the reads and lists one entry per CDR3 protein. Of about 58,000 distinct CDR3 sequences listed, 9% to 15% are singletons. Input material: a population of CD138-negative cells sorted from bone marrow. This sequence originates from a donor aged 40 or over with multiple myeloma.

The CDR3 spells CASSYGWLTDTQETQYF. CDR3 sequence (DNA): TGTGCCAGCAGTTACGGTTGGCTCACGGACACACAAGAGACCCAGTACTTC. V is TRBV6-5 and J is TRBJ2-5, with a tentative D call TRBD1 (5 bases). Per germline, CDR1 MNHEY and CDR2 SVGAGI. The length of the CDR3 is 17 residues. Trimming removed 2 bases at V and 2 bases at J, with 18 bases between.